The 26 T cell receptor beta chains given below trace back to one sample, sequenced in a study of ipilimumab plus nivolumab after autologous stem cell transplantation. Libraries were prepared by immunoSEQ multiplex PCR; TCRdb keeps only in-frame clonotypes and omits some of them. In the table there are 20,000 to 25,000 clones, 77% of which are singletons. The sequencing here drew on PBMCs, taken in a trial of ipilimumab plus nivolumab as post-transplant consolidation. Source of these receptors: a male donor with diffuse large B-cell lymphoma.

This clone was picked up one time. The chain has TRBV7-2 and TRBJ2-5, with 11 bases lining up with TRBD2. The V gene's germline CDR1 is SGHTA and CDR2 FQGNSA. This CDR3 has 18 amino acids. Trimming at V came to 4 bases and at J to 5 bases, leaving 15 bases not matched to a gene. The CDR3, as DNA: TGTGCCAGCAGCTCAGGGTTCTATAGCGGGGGGGCCCAGGAGACCCAGTACTTC. Amino acids: CASSSGFYSGGAQETQYF.

The V call is TRBV9, the J call TRBJ1-2, with 9 bases matching TRBD1. The CDR3 has 14 residues. CDR1 and CDR2 (germline): SGDLS, YYNGEE. Germline trimming cut 6 bases from V and 4 bases from J; bases unmatched to any gene: 7. For the CDR3, the DNA is TGTGCCAGCAAACCACAGGGGGCGACCTATGGCTACACCTTC. Translating it yields CASKPQGATYGYTF.

In this sample, this clone turned up once. The chain is built from TRBV28 and TRBJ1-2; unclear D gene. V was shortened by 6 bases and J by 2 bases, with 10 bases between the two germline ends. CDR3 length equals 13 residues. Germline V gene lookup returns CDR1 MDHEN and CDR2 SYDVKM. CDR3: CASSPDGNYGYTF. The CDR3 DNA is TGTGCCAGCAGCCCAGACGGGAACTATGGCTACACCTTC.

Notes on this clone: Other DNA sequences in this sample translate to the same CDR3. V and J are TRBV5-1 and TRBJ2-3, with D possibly called TRBD1 or TRBD2 (6 bases each). This CDR3 spans 16 amino acids. The ends were cut back, 0 bases at V and 3 bases at J, with 14 bases in the middle. The germline gives CDR1 SGHRS, CDR2 YFSETQ. CDR3 sequence (DNA): TGCGCCAGCAGCTTGGCTGGCCAGGGGAGGACAGATACGCAGTATTTT. Amino acid sequence: CASSLAGQGRTDTQYF.

The rearrangement joins TRBV12-5 to TRBJ2-2; D is perhaps TRBD2 (6 bases). The CDR3 is 21 residues long. The germline V gene has CDR1 LGHNT and CDR2 FRNRAP. The CDR3 loop is CAGGLRLITTPQIPNTGELFF. DNA for the CDR3: TGTGCGGGGGGACTCCGTTTGATAACTACTCCCCAAATTCCGAACACCGGGGAGCTGTTTTTT. The full variable domain, in which reference TRBV12-5 and TRBJ2-2 provide the parts outside the CDR3, is DARVTQTPRHKVTEMGQEVTMRCQPILGHNTVFWYRQTMMQGLELLAYFRNRAPLDDSGMPKDRFSAEMPDATLATLKIQPSEPRDSAVYFCAGGLRLITTPQIPNTGELFFGEGSRLTVL.

The chain has TRBV7-2 and TRBJ1-1; 7 nucleotides line up with TRBD1. The V segment lost 5 bases and the J segment 0 bases; nucleotides outside the gene matches: 9. CDR3 size: 16 residues. Per the germline V gene, CDR1 is SGHTA and CDR2 is FQGNSA. DNA for the CDR3: TGTGCCAGCAGCCGACTGGGACAGCTATTGAACACTGAAGCTTTCTTT. This encodes CASSRLGQLLNTEAFF.

For the CDR3, the DNA is TGTGCCAGCTCTGATGGGGGGGTCGGACAAGAGACCCAGTACTTC. This encodes CASSDGGVGQETQYF. The chain carries TRBV7-2 and TRBJ2-5, with 7 bases matching TRBD2. CDR1 SGHTA and CDR2 FQGNSA come from the germline V gene. Losses at the gene ends were 8 bases for V and 2 bases for J; bases not matched to a gene: 11. The CDR3 totals 15 residues.

This chain links TRBV5-4 with TRBJ1-4; D call uncertain. Germline-derived CDR1 and CDR2 are SGHNT and YYREEE (reference sequence). V lost 2 bases to trimming and J lost 7 bases, with 12 bases between them. The CDR3 has 14 residues. The CDR3 nucleotides read TGTGCCAGCAGCTTCGGGCCGGTGGTTGAAAAACTGTTTTTT. Amino acid sequence: CASSFGPVVEKLFF.

The chain recombines TRBV19 with TRBJ1-1; tentatively, D is TRBD1 (6 bases). Trimming took 4 bases from V and 1 from J, leaving 7 bases between them. This CDR3 region has 13 residues. The germline gives CDR1 LNHDA, CDR2 SQIVND (reference sequence). The CDR3 here is CASSTTGNTEAFF. DNA of the CDR3: TGTGCCAGTAGTACGACAGGGAACACTGAAGCTTTCTTT.

The chain uses TRBV6-1 and TRBJ2-5; D is unclear. The germline CDR1 and CDR2 sequences are MNHNS and SASEGT. Trimming took off 1 base at V and 9 bases at J, with 15 bases between the two ends. CDR3 size: 14 residues. The CDR3, as DNA: TGTGCCAGCAGTGAAGATGGTCCCCCTACGGCCCAGTACTTC. It yields the protein CASSEDGPPTAQYF.

J is TRBJ2-7 and V is TRBV6-4; 9 bases map to TRBD1. The CDR3 consists of 16 residues. J was trimmed by 2 bases and V by 2 bases; bases with no gene match: 7. The germline gives CDR1 MRHNA, CDR2 SNTAGT. The CDR3 loop reads CASSDPRQGETYEQYF. The CDR3 bases are TGTGCCAGCAGTGACCCCCGACAGGGGGAGACCTACGAGCAGTACTTC.

The chain has TRBV19 and TRBJ1-5; perhaps TRBD1 as D (6 bases). Germline assignment: CDR1 LNHDA and CDR2 SQIVND (reference sequence). Trimming took off 3 bases at V and 5 bases at J, with 20 bases between the two ends. The CDR3 consists of 17 residues. The DNA for the CDR3 is TGTGCCAGTAGTATTTGGGACACGTGGGCCTCCTATCAGCCCCAGCATTTT. It translates to CASSIWDTWASYQPQHF.

V usage is TRBV5-8 and J usage is TRBJ2-7, with 7 bases matching TRBD1. The CDR3 extends over 15 amino acids. Germline CDR1 and CDR2: SGHTS and YDEGEE. The V gene end was trimmed by 0 bases and the J gene end by 3 bases; junction bases not matched to a gene: 6. DNA of the CDR3: TGTGCCAGCAGCTTGGCGGAAACAGGGGACTACGAGCAGTACTTC. Translating it yields CASSLAETGDYEQYF.

The chain employs TRBV19 and TRBJ1-3; D uncertain. Germline loops: CDR1 LNHDA, CDR2 SQIVND (reference sequence). The CDR3 is 14 amino acids. The V end lost 2 bases, the J end lost 4 bases, and 9 bases lay between the germline ends. CDR3 sequence (DNA): TGTGCCAGTAGTATATCGGGCTACGGAAACACCATATATTTT. Protein product: CASSISGYGNTIYF.

This chain uses TRBV10-3 with TRBJ2-5; TRBD1 agrees at 10 bases. Germline-derived CDR1 and CDR2 are ENHRY and SYGVKD. V shed 4 bases and J 5 bases; nucleotides not matched to a gene: 16. This CDR3 spans 18 amino acids. The CDR3 DNA follows: TGTGCCATCAGTGGGGGAGGGACAGGGGCAACTCTCGGGGAGACCCAGTACTTC. Translated, it gives CAISGGGTGATLGETQYF.

The chain uses TRBV27 and TRBJ2-7; 10 bases line up with TRBD1. The junction had 2 bases not matched to a gene; V was cut back by 4 bases and J by 2 bases. This CDR3 comprises 14 residues. CDR1 MNHEY and CDR2 SMNVEV come from the germline V gene (reference sequence). In nucleotides, the CDR3 is TGTGCCAGCAGTTCCGGACAGGGGGCCTACGAGCAGTACTTC. This codes for CASSSGQGAYEQYF.

This sequence joins TRBV5-1 and TRBJ2-7, with D perhaps matching TRBD1 (6 bases). Deletions cut 2 bases from V and 9 bases from J, with 12 bases between. Germline CDR1 reads SGHRS; CDR2 reads YFSETQ. The CDR3 extends over 12 amino acids. CDR3 loop: CASSFQDRVQYF. The CDR3 DNA reads TGCGCCAGCAGCTTCCAGGACAGAGTGCAGTACTTC.

The chain recombines TRBV13 with TRBJ2-3, with 7 bases that match TRBD2. The CDR3 has 19 residues. The V segment lost 7 bases and the J segment 5 bases; nucleotides outside the gene matches: 24. Germline CDR1 PRHDT, CDR2 FYEKMQ (reference sequence). The CDR3 sequence: CASTKLLKGTTSTKDTQYF. As DNA, the CDR3 is TGTGCCAGCACCAAACTGCTAAAGGGGACTACCAGCACCAAAGATACGCAGTATTTT.

This rearrangement joins TRBV15 to TRBJ2-1; D possibly corresponds to TRBD2 (5 bases). This CDR3 comprises 19 residues. CDR1 is LNHNV and CDR2 is YYDKDF in the germline V gene (reference sequence). V lost 5 bases and J lost 0, with 23 bases in between. CDR3 DNA: TGTGCCACCAGCGGACCTCGGGCTAGCCCCGTTAGCTCCTACAATGAGCAGTTCTTC. Translation: CATSGPRASPVSSYNEQFF.

This clone was picked up one time. The V and J genes are TRBV5-1 and TRBJ1-4; D gene ambiguous. V was clipped by 0 bases and J by 8 bases, with 8 bases between them. The CDR3 is made up of 13 amino acids. The germline V gene encodes CDR1 SGHRS and CDR2 YFSETQ. In nucleotides, the CDR3 is TGCGCCAGCAGCTTGGAGGGTTGGGAAAAACTGTTTTTT. This gives the protein CASSLEGWEKLFF.

The chain uses TRBV4-2 and TRBJ2-1; 9 bases match TRBD2. J gave up 7 bases and V 4 bases, and 8 bases lay outside the gene matches. The CDR3 length is 15 residues. CDR1 is LGHNA, CDR2 YNFKEQ, per germline. DNA for the CDR3: TGTGCCAGCAGCCCGCGGGGGGGCCTAAGGAATGAGCAGTTCTTC. Protein product: CASSPRGGLRNEQFF.

The CDR3: CASNAGKSRYEQYF. In DNA, the CDR3 is TGTGCCAGCAATGCAGGCAAGAGTCGCTACGAGCAGTACTTC. The chain links TRBV6-5 to TRBJ2-7; D call uncertain. The CDR3 contains 14 residues. CDR1 and CDR2 (germline): MNHEY, SVGAGI. V lost 7 bases and J lost 3, with 16 bases in between.

The chain links TRBV5-1 to TRBJ2-3, with 8 bases aligning to TRBD1. Losses at the gene ends were 3 bases for V and 4 bases for J; bases not matched to a gene: 4. There are 14 residues in the CDR3. From germline, CDR1 is SGHRS and CDR2 YFSETQ. The CDR3 DNA sequence: TGCGCCAGCAGCTCCCAGGGGGCGCCAGATACGCAGTATTTT. It is translated as CASSSQGAPDTQYF.

The chain combines TRBV10-3 with TRBJ2-1; the D gene is possibly TRBD2 (5 bases). CDR1 and CDR2 (germline): ENHRY, SYGVKD. V lost 9 bases, J lost 0 bases, and 12 bases lay in between. This CDR3 has 14 amino acids. For the CDR3, the DNA is TGTGCCATGGGTGAAGGGAGCTCCTACAATGAGCAGTTCTTC. Its protein is CAMGEGSSYNEQFF.

Here the CDR3 reads CASSLNSGIYEQYF. For the CDR3, the DNA is TGCGCCAGCAGCTTGAACTCGGGGATCTACGAGCAGTACTTC. This chain joins TRBV5-1 and TRBJ2-7; D perhaps matches TRBD2 (5 bases). The length of the CDR3 is 14 residues. With 1 base removed from V and 3 bases from J, the gap between germline ends came to 11 bases. CDR1 and CDR2 (germline): SGHRS, YFSETQ. Supplemented by reference TRBV5-1 and TRBJ2-7, the full variable domain reads KAGVTQTPRYLIKTRGQQVTLSCSPISGHRSVSWYQQTPGQGLQFLFEYFSETQRNKGNFPGRFSGRQFSNSRSEMNVSTLELGDSALYLCASSLNSGIYEQYFGPGTRLTVT.

This rearrangement joins TRBV25-1 to TRBJ1-5, with D maybe TRBD1 (6 bases). In germline, CDR1 is MGHDK, CDR2 SYGVNS. With 3 bases removed from V and 9 bases from J, the gap between germline ends came to 15 bases. There are 14 residues in the CDR3. The CDR3 here is CASSESGERRPQHF. The CDR3 DNA reads as TGTGCCAGCAGTGAGTCAGGGGAAAGGCGGCCCCAGCATTTT.